The rows below give T cell receptor beta chains drawn from one sample of a study of blood T cell repertoires in COVID-19. The assay was immunoSEQ multiplex PCR, and TCRdb's table has in-frame clones only and misses some. Here the sample spans some 270,000 clones, approximately 91% being singletons. The material sequenced was peripheral blood. These TCRs come from a man in his fifties with acute or convalescent COVID-19. Each CDR3 is given with its conserved first and last residue. The order of the fields is CDR3 length, clone size, D gene, V gene, J gene, CDR3 protein, CDR3 DNA. D genes are given only for firm matches. Only some rows state a clone size, as once, few, many or a class for expanded clones.

length: 14; size: -; D: TRBD2; V: TRBV27; J: TRBJ2-1; CDR3: CASRSGGLKNEQFF; DNA: TGTGCCAGCCGCAGCGGGGGGCTAAAGAATGAGCAGTTCTTC
length: 15; size: once; D: -; V: TRBV5-1; J: TRBJ1-1; CDR3: CASSLKTRGYTEAFF; DNA: TGCGCCAGCAGCTTGAAGACCCGGGGGTACACAGAAGCTTTCTTT
length: 12; size: few; D: TRBD1; V: TRBV29-1; J: TRBJ1-4; CDR3: CSVQGTDEKLFF; DNA: TGCAGCGTCCAAGGGACAGATGAAAAACTGTTTTTT
length: 12; size: -; D: -; V: TRBV12-3/TRBV12-4; J: TRBJ1-1; CDR3: CASHGTSPEAFF; DNA: TGTGCCAGCCACGGGACAAGTCCTGAAGCTTTCTTT
length: 15; size: -; D: -; V: TRBV9; J: TRBJ1-1; CDR3: CASSVGAGGFSEAFF; DNA: TGTGCCAGCAGCGTAGGGGCGGGGGGATTCTCTGAAGCTTTCTTT
length: 14; size: -; D: TRBD2; V: TRBV5-6; J: TRBJ2-2; CDR3: CASSPREGTGELFF; DNA: TGTGCCAGCAGCCCCCGGGAGGGCACCGGGGAGCTGTTTTTT
length: 16; size: once; D: -; V: TRBV5-6; J: TRBJ1-1; CDR3: CASSLTGGAGGTEAFF; DNA: TGTGCCAGCAGCTTGACTGGGGGAGCGGGAGGAACTGAAGCTTTCTTT
length: 13; size: -; D: -; V: TRBV2; J: TRBJ2-7; CDR3: CASKTGDSYEQYF; DNA: TGTGCCAGCAAGACAGGCGACTCCTACGAGCAGTACTTC
length: 15; size: once; D: -; V: TRBV19; J: TRBJ2-2; CDR3: CASSPEGILTGELFF; DNA: TGTGCCAGTAGCCCCGAGGGAATCCTCACCGGGGAGCTGTTTTTT
length: 15; size: -; D: TRBD1; V: TRBV30; J: TRBJ1-2; CDR3: CAWSFGTGVDYGYTF; DNA: TGTGCCTGGAGTTTCGGAACAGGGGTGGACTATGGCTACACCTTC
length: 15; size: -; D: -; V: TRBV19; J: TRBJ2-1; CDR3: CASTGVAFSYNEQFF; DNA: TGTGCCAGTACAGGGGTCGCCTTCTCCTACAATGAGCAGTTCTTC
length: 15; size: few; D: -; V: TRBV10-3; J: TRBJ2-2; CDR3: CAITETLDGGGELFF; DNA: TGTGCCATCACAGAAACACTAGACGGTGGCGGGGAGCTGTTTTTT
length: 15; size: -; D: -; V: TRBV11-2; J: TRBJ2-5; CDR3: CASSSGNSYQETQYF; DNA: TGTGCCAGCAGCTCCGGGAACTCGTACCAAGAGACCCAGTACTTC
length: 12; size: few; D: -; V: TRBV27; J: TRBJ2-1; CDR3: CASSEGRLEQFF; DNA: TGTGCCAGCTCGGAGGGGCGACTCGAGCAGTTCTTC
length: 13; size: -; D: -; V: TRBV2; J: TRBJ2-2; CDR3: CASQLGYTGELFF; DNA: TGTGCCAGTCAGCTAGGTTACACCGGGGAGCTGTTTTTT
length: 15; size: -; D: -; V: TRBV7-9; J: TRBJ1-4; CDR3: CASTLGLRLSEKLFF; DNA: TGTGCCAGCACTCTCGGACTACGGTTGTCTGAAAAACTGTTTTTT
length: 16; size: -; D: TRBD2; V: TRBV4-2; J: TRBJ2-5; CDR3: CASSQDPSGGQETQYF; DNA: TGTGCCAGCAGCCAAGATCCAAGCGGGGGACAAGAGACCCAGTACTTC
length: 14; size: -; D: -; V: TRBV18; J: TRBJ1-5; CDR3: CASSRTGPNQPQHF; DNA: TGTGCCAGCTCACGTACAGGGCCTAATCAGCCCCAGCATTTT
length: 17; size: -; D: TRBD1; V: TRBV5-1; J: TRBJ1-2; CDR3: CASSFNGGQGTNYGYTF; DNA: TGCGCCAGCAGCTTCAACGGCGGACAGGGCACTAACTATGGCTACACCTTC
length: 13; size: few; D: -; V: TRBV5-1; J: TRBJ2-3; CDR3: CASSLLRGDTQYF; DNA: TGCGCCAGCAGTCTGCTTAGGGGAGATACGCAGTATTTT
length: 16; size: -; D: TRBD1; V: TRBV25-1; J: TRBJ1-4; CDR3: CASGRGTVATNEKLFF; DNA: TGTGCCAGCGGTCGCGGGACAGTCGCAACTAATGAAAAACTGTTTTTT
length: 17; size: -; D: TRBD1; V: TRBV4-1; J: TRBJ2-3; CDR3: CASSQAPAGTGEDTQYF; DNA: TGCGCCAGCAGCCAAGCCCCCGCCGGGACAGGGGAAGATACGCAGTATTTT
length: 14; size: -; D: -; V: TRBV2; J: TRBJ1-1; CDR3: CASRGIKGDTEAFF; DNA: TGTGCCAGCAGGGGAATCAAAGGGGACACTGAAGCTTTCTTT
length: 15; size: few; D: TRBD1; V: TRBV15; J: TRBJ2-2; CDR3: CATGVTGVIAGELFF; DNA: TGTGCCACCGGAGTGACAGGGGTTATCGCCGGGGAGCTGTTTTTT
length: 15; size: medium-sized; D: -; V: TRBV27; J: TRBJ2-3; CDR3: CASSWRAGATDTQYF; DNA: TGTGCCAGCAGCTGGCGGGCGGGGGCCACAGATACGCAGTATTTT
length: 13; size: few; D: -; V: TRBV11-3; J: TRBJ2-2; CDR3: CASSRSPLGELFF; DNA: TGTGCCAGCAGCCGGTCCCCGCTCGGGGAGCTGTTTTTT
length: 15; size: -; D: -; V: TRBV6-5; J: TRBJ2-5; CDR3: CASSLAGLYQETQYF; DNA: TGTGCCAGCTCTCTTGCGGGTTTGTACCAAGAGACCCAGTACTTC
length: 14; size: -; D: -; V: TRBV18; J: TRBJ1-2; CDR3: CASSPPAGETGYTF; DNA: TGTGCCAGCTCACCACCGGCAGGGGAGACTGGCTACACCTTC
length: 14; size: -; D: -; V: TRBV19; J: TRBJ1-1; CDR3: CASSIRDKNTEAFF; DNA: TGTGCCAGTAGTATCCGGGACAAGAACACTGAAGCTTTCTTT
length: 12; size: -; D: -; V: TRBV2; J: TRBJ2-3; CDR3: CASSAGTDTQYF; DNA: TGTGCCAGCAGTGCCGGGACAGATACGCAGTATTTT
length: 14; size: -; D: -; V: TRBV20-1; J: TRBJ2-7; CDR3: CSASRGTAAYEQYF; DNA: TGCAGTGCTAGTCGGGGGACGGCGGCCTACGAGCAGTACTTC
length: 14; size: -; D: TRBD1; V: TRBV25-1; J: TRBJ2-7; CDR3: CASSGRDRTYEQYF; DNA: TGTGCCAGCAGTGGACGGGACAGGACCTACGAGCAGTACTTC
length: 16; size: -; D: TRBD2; V: TRBV5-1; J: TRBJ2-5; CDR3: CASSLQSSGGAETQYF; DNA: TGCGCCAGCAGCCTCCAGTCTAGCGGGGGGGCAGAGACCCAGTACTTC
length: 14; size: -; D: TRBD2; V: TRBV7-8; J: TRBJ2-1; CDR3: CASSFSSGGNEQFF; DNA: TGTGCCAGCAGCTTTTCTAGCGGGGGCAATGAGCAGTTCTTC
length: 16; size: -; D: TRBD2; V: TRBV2; J: TRBJ2-5; CDR3: CASSRTSGGYQETQYF; DNA: TGTGCCAGCAGCCGGACTAGCGGGGGGTACCAAGAGACCCAGTACTTC
length: 15; size: -; D: -; V: TRBV27; J: TRBJ1-6; CDR3: CASSRGSSYNSPLHF; DNA: TGTGCCAGCAGCCGCGGGAGCTCCTATAATTCACCCCTCCACTTT
length: 13; size: -; D: TRBD1; V: TRBV7-9; J: TRBJ2-7; CDR3: CASEGTESYEQYF; DNA: TGTGCCAGCGAGGGGACAGAATCCTACGAGCAGTACTTC
length: 17; size: few; D: -; V: TRBV6-1; J: TRBJ2-3; CDR3: CASSVLPPGLSTDTQYF; DNA: TGTGCCAGCAGTGTACTACCCCCAGGGCTAAGCACAGATACGCAGTATTTT
length: 15; size: few; D: TRBD1; V: TRBV2; J: TRBJ1-1; CDR3: CASSPTTGARAEAFF; DNA: TGTGCCAGCAGTCCCACGACAGGGGCGCGGGCTGAAGCTTTCTTT
length: 17; size: once; D: -; V: TRBV7-9; J: TRBJ2-1; CDR3: CASSLANRDPPNNEQFF; DNA: TGTGCCAGCAGCCTAGCAAACCGGGATCCCCCGAACAATGAGCAGTTCTTC
length: 12; size: -; D: TRBD1; V: TRBV2; J: TRBJ1-3; CDR3: CASGTDSTLLYF; DNA: TGTGCCAGCGGGACAGACTCAACCCTCTTGTATTTT
length: 14; size: -; D: -; V: TRBV19; J: TRBJ2-1; CDR3: CATTSSVSYNEQFF; DNA: TGTGCCACCACGTCCAGTGTCTCCTACAATGAGCAGTTCTTC
length: 15; size: -; D: -; V: TRBV6-1; J: TRBJ1-5; CDR3: CASSESRGGSQPQHF; DNA: TGTGCCAGCAGTGAATCACGTGGTGGTAGTCAGCCCCAGCATTTT
length: 13; size: -; D: -; V: TRBV18; J: TRBJ1-1; CDR3: CASSGEADTEAFF; DNA: TGTGCCAGCTCAGGGGAGGCGGACACTGAAGCTTTCTTT
length: 15; size: -; D: -; V: TRBV6-5; J: TRBJ1-1; CDR3: CASSYQAIPNTEAFF; DNA: TGTGCCAGCAGTTATCAGGCCATACCGAACACTGAAGCTTTCTTT
length: 16; size: -; D: -; V: TRBV21-1; J: TRBJ1-1; CDR3: CASSRNPGTGDTEAFF; DNA: TGTGCCAGCAGCAGAAACCCCGGGACAGGGGACACTGAAGCTTTCTTT
length: 18; size: -; D: TRBD2; V: TRBV11-2; J: TRBJ2-7; CDR3: CASSPGLAGGRHTYEQYF; DNA: TGTGCCAGCAGCCCCGGACTAGCGGGGGGTCGACACACCTACGAGCAGTACTTC
length: 16; size: -; D: -; V: TRBV2; J: TRBJ1-2; CDR3: CASSEMRQQANYGYTF; DNA: TGTGCCAGCAGTGAAATGAGGCAGCAAGCTAACTATGGCTACACCTTC
length: 16; size: few; D: -; V: TRBV5-6; J: TRBJ1-5; CDR3: CASSPRWAGRNQPQHF; DNA: TGTGCCAGCAGCCCCCGGTGGGCAGGGCGAAATCAGCCCCAGCATTTT
length: 13; size: -; D: TRBD2; V: TRBV11-3; J: TRBJ2-5; CDR3: CASSPAGGRTQYF; DNA: TGTGCCAGCAGTCCAGCGGGGGGGCGGACCCAGTACTTC
length: 15; size: -; D: TRBD1; V: TRBV2; J: TRBJ1-5; CDR3: CASSEDRGQGQPQHF; DNA: TGTGCCAGCAGTGAGGACAGGGGGCAGGGACAGCCCCAGCATTTT
length: 12; size: -; D: -; V: TRBV7-9; J: TRBJ1-2; CDR3: CASSSTSSGYTF; DNA: TGTGCCAGCAGCTCGACATCGTCCGGCTACACCTTC
length: 13; size: -; D: -; V: TRBV18; J: TRBJ1-1; CDR3: CASSPDSNTEAFF; DNA: TGTGCCAGCTCACCTGACAGTAACACTGAAGCTTTCTTT
length: 16; size: -; D: TRBD1; V: TRBV30; J: TRBJ1-1; CDR3: CAWSIGGRGLNTEAFF; DNA: TGTGCCTGGTCCATCGGGGGCAGGGGGCTGAACACTGAAGCTTTCTTT
length: 13; size: -; D: TRBD1; V: TRBV2; J: TRBJ1-5; CDR3: CASSGQGDQPQHF; DNA: TGTGCCAGCAGTGGACAGGGGGATCAACCCCAGCATTTT
length: 16; size: -; D: -; V: TRBV5-1; J: TRBJ2-3; CDR3: CASSLEGGALTDTQYF; DNA: TGCGCCAGCAGCTTGGAAGGGGGGGCCTTGACAGATACGCAGTATTTT
length: 14; size: -; D: -; V: TRBV9; J: TRBJ2-7; CDR3: CASSVGTASYEQYF; DNA: TGTGCCAGCAGCGTAGGGACAGCCTCCTACGAGCAGTACTTC
length: 12; size: -; D: TRBD1; V: TRBV7-9; J: TRBJ1-3; CDR3: CASSSGQGAIYF; DNA: TGTGCCAGCAGCTCGGGACAGGGGGCCATATATTTT
length: 14; size: -; D: TRBD1; V: TRBV5-4; J: TRBJ1-1; CDR3: CASSRTGPNTEAFF; DNA: TGTGCCAGCAGTAGGACAGGCCCTAACACTGAAGCTTTCTTT